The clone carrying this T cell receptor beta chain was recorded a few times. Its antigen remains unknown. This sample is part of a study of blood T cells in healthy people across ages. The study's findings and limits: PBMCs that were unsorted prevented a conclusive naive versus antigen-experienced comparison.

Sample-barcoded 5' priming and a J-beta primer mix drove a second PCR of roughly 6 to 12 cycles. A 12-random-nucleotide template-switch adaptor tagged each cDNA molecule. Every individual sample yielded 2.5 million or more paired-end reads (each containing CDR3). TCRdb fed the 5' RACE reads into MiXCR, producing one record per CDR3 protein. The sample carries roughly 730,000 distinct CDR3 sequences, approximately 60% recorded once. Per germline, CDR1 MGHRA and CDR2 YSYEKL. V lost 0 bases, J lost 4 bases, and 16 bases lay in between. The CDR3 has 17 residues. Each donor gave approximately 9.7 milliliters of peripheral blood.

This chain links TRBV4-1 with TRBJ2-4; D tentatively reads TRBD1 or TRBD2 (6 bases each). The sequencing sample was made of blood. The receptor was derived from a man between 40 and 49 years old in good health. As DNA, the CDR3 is TGCGCCAGCAGCCAAGACACGGATAGCGGACAGAAAAACATTCAGTACTTC. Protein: CASSQDTDSGQKNIQYF.